Listed here are 9 T cell receptor beta chains from one sample, sequenced in a study of blood T cells in healthy people across ages. The authors ran a second PCR of about 6 to 11 cycles using a sample-barcoded 5' primer and a J-beta primer mix. TCRdb ran MiXCR on the 5' RACE reads and lists one entry per CDR3 protein. The sample yields hundreds of thousands of distinct CDR3 sequences, around 25% seen once. These data also formed part of another study, on T cells of mothers and their children.

Input material: blood. The receptors were gathered from a boy younger than 18 in good health.

This rearrangement joins TRBV6-2 or TRBV6-3 to TRBJ2-1, with no clear D. Germline CDR1 is MNHEY and CDR2 is SVGEGT. V was pared by 6 bases and J by 8 bases, with 8 bases between. There are 11 residues in the CDR3. The CDR3 protein is CASRRDYEQFF. CDR3 DNA: TGTGCCAGCAGGCGAGACTATGAGCAGTTCTTC.

This clonotype has a handful of counts. CDR3 sequence reads: CASSPREYVVGAGVVETQYF. The CDR3 region has the DNA TGTGCCAGCAGCCCCCGGGAGTATGTCGTGGGAGCGGGGGTGGTAGAGACCCAGTACTTC. V usage is TRBV11-1 and J usage is TRBJ2-1; 8 nucleotides line up with TRBD2. The J call may be mistaken, given a closer DNA end match to TRBJ2-5. The CDR3 has 20 residues. The germline V gene has CDR1 SGHAT and CDR2 FQDESV (reference sequence).

This clonotype was seen more than once but under ten times. The chain joins TRBV6-5 to TRBJ2-7; 10 bases line up with TRBD2. Germline trimming cut 0 bases from V and 4 bases from J; bases unmatched to any gene: 6. This CDR3 is 16 amino acids long. Germline loops: CDR1 MNHEY, CDR2 SVGAGI. CDR3 residues: CASSYSGLAGDYEQYF. The CDR3 bases are TGTGCCAGCAGTTACTCAGGTCTAGCGGGGGATTACGAGCAGTACTTC.

This clonotype turned up a few times. J is TRBJ2-1 and V is TRBV27, with 9 bases identical to TRBD1. V shed 4 bases, J shed 3 bases, and the junction held 4 bases outside the gene matches. The CDR3 consists of 15 residues. In germline, CDR1 is MNHEY, CDR2 SMNVEV (reference sequence). CDR3 protein: CASSYGTGIYNEQFF. CDR3 DNA sequence: TGTGCCAGCAGTTACGGGACAGGGATCTACAATGAGCAGTTCTTC.

Comment on this clonotype: One end of the junction is discordant with germline, which a read error may explain. V usage is TRBV7-7 and J usage is TRBJ2-1; a possible D gene is TRBD2 (5 bases). The CDR3 contains 16 residues. Germline V gene data show CDR1 as SSHAT and CDR2 as FNYEAQ (reference sequence). The CDR3 loop reads CASSLGRFISYNGQFF. The CDR3 DNA follows: TGTGCCAGCAGCTTAGGGAGGTTTATCTCCTACAATGGGCAGTTCTTC. Looking up the rest from reference TRBV7-7 and TRBJ2-1 gives the full variable domain: GAGVSQSPRYKVTKRGQDVTLRCDPISSHATLYWYQQALGQGPEFLTYFNYEAQPDKSGLPSDRFSAERPEGSISTLTIQRTEQRDSAMYRCASSLGRFISYNGQFFGPGTRLTVL.

The chain combines TRBV3-1 with TRBJ1-2; no reliable D call. This CDR3 contains 11 residues. CDR1 and CDR2 (germline): LGHDT, YNNKEL (reference sequence). Between the trimmed V and J ends, which lost 5 bases and 12 bases, there was a span of 13 bases. The DNA of the CDR3 is TGTGCCAGCAGCGACATTATGAGCGACACCTTC. It codes for CASSDIMSDTF.

Comments on this clonotype: One end of the junction fails to match germline, which may point to a read error. The rearrangement uses TRBV24-1 and TRBJ2-1; a weak D match, TRBD1 (5 bases). Looked up from germline, CDR1 is KGHDR and CDR2 is SFDVKD. The CDR3 runs to 13 residues. The CDR3 DNA reads TGTGCCACCAGTGACCAGACAGACAATGAGCGGTTCTTC. Its translation is CATSDQTDNERFF.

This clonotype was detected a few times. The chain employs TRBV29-1 and TRBJ2-2; D is perhaps TRBD1 (5 bases). This CDR3 is 12 amino acids long. Germline loops: CDR1 SQVTM, CDR2 ANQGSEA. Between the trimmed V and J ends, which lost 5 bases and 4 bases, there was a span of 8 bases. As DNA, the CDR3 is TGCAGCGTTTCGACAGTCACCGGGGAGCTGTTTTTT. Translation: CSVSTVTGELFF.

V and J are TRBV7-2 and TRBJ2-5; tentative D call: TRBD2 (6 bases). Germline V gene lookup returns CDR1 SGHTA and CDR2 FQGNSA. Trimming removed 1 base from V and 0 bases from J, with 9 bases in between. This CDR3 region has 15 residues. CDR3 residues: CASSLVAAYQETQYF. The CDR3 DNA reads TGTGCCAGCAGCTTAGTAGCGGCCTACCAAGAGACCCAGTACTTC.